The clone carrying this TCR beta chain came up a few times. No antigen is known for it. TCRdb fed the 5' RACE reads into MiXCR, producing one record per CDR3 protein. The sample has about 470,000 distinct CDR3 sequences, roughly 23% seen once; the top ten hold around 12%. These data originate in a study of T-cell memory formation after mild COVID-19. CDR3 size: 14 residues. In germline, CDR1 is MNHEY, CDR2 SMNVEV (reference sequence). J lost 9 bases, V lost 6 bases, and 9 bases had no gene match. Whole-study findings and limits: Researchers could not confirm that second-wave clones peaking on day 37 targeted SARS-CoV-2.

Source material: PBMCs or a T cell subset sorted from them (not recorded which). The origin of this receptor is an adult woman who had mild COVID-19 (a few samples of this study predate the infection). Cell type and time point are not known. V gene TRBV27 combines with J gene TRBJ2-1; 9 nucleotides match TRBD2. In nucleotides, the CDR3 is TGTGCCAGCAGCTTCTTGTCGCGGGAGGGTGAGCAGTTCTTC. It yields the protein CASSFLSREGEQFF.